This TCR beta chain came from a study of blood T cell repertoires in COVID-19 (TCRdb year 2020). About the study as a whole: Samples covering the acute and convalescent phases of COVID-19 were provided by collaborators in the United States, Italy and Spain. The prospective study material was composed of cDNA or gDNA derived from T cells, B-cell-depleted T cells, or PBMCs. Deeply sampled blood TCRbeta repertoires from subjects exposed to, actively infected with, or recovered from COVID-19 were included in the dataset. A freely available public database, intended as a resource for researchers studying the immune response to SARS-CoV-2, is where the repertoires were released. The samples were drawn from the first 160 participants of the ongoing ImmuneRACE study and from 1,254 subjects provided by 6 global collaborators. A de-identified subject ID, COVID-19 status, age in years and sex were almost always included in the sample metadata. Where HLA class I and class II types were available, the types were taken from metadata supplied by the sample provider, not from assay-based typing.

Note on this clone: This receptor's antigen is unknown. The input lacks base qualities; no much larger clone sits a single base away.

V is clipped by 1 base and J by 2 bases, and the sequence between their germline boundaries is 9 bases long. CDR1 and CDR2 were assigned from the germline V gene as MGHRA and YSYEKL. The CDR3, cysteine through phenylalanine, is 14 amino acids long. The read is trimmed to its CDR3 DNA, 42 bases read in frame from base 1. In the prospective study, participants were about 18 to 89 years old, resided in about two dozen geographic areas of the United States, and were enrolled through a virtual design. In the prospective study, participants were assigned to cohorts based on the clinical history participants reported in a screening survey and a study questionnaire. Recovered participants in ImmuneRACE Cohort 3 were defined by two consecutive negative NP/OP PCR tests, clearance by a healthcare professional, or resolution of symptoms. In the prospective study, whole blood, serum and a nasopharyngeal or oropharyngeal swab were collected from each participant by mobile phlebotomists. Over a roughly two-month period, participants in the prospective study had the option of providing additional blood draws and questionnaires. Before DNA extraction, prospective study blood samples were shipped either frozen or at room temperature.

The immunoSEQ Assay, a bias-controlled multiplex PCR, was used to amplify TCRbeta CDR3 regions from genomic DNA. Per the source publication's procedure: Nucleated cell counts per sample were estimated from amplification of reference gene primers within the assay. To quantify the absolute abundance of each unique TCRbeta CDR3 rearrangement, sequence reads were collapsed and filtered. For each sample, productive Simpson clonality was calculated as the square root of Simpson's diversity index over productive rearrangements. The clones in this table, taken by TCRdb from immuneACCESS, are in-frame only. Not every clone is retained; where verified, under half of the shortfall comes from an unresolved V gene, and the cause of the rest is unknown. For V, J and clone size, that table is used; D and trimming come from the DNA. The sample contains over 200,000 clones, around 89% of them found a single time. Roughly 10% of the sample lies in the top ten.

Paper-wide results and their limitations: The amount of clinical and demographic metadata varied by source and participant and was provided uncurated.

The V gene is TRBV4-1 and the J gene is TRBJ2-7; a tentative D match to TRBD2 spans 6 bases. The TCR originated in a man in his forties or fifties who had recovered from COVID-19. Sequencing used PBMCs or T cells enriched from blood (not recorded which). The CDR3 in this case is CASSQVPGAYEQYF. The DNA is TGCGCCAGCAGCCAAGTCCCGGGGGCCTACGAGCAGTACTTC.